This paragraph covers one T cell receptor beta chain sequence. TCRdb redid the calling of the 5' RACE reads with MiXCR, one entry per CDR3 protein. The sample comprises roughly 310,000 distinct CDR3 sequences, about a sixth of which are singletons, and approximately 23% rests with the top ten. V shed 4 bases, J shed 4 bases, and the junction held 13 bases outside the gene matches. The CDR3 loop spans 16 amino acids. In germline, CDR1 is SGDLS, CDR2 YYNGEE. The data originate from a study of T-cell memory formation after mild COVID-19. This rearrangement joins TRBV9 to TRBJ2-7, with TRBD1 matching 8 bases. Input material: PBMCs or a T cell subset sorted from them (not recorded which). This clonotype originated in a man aged 18 to 30 who had mild COVID-19 (a few samples of this study predate the infection). Cell type and time point are not known. The CDR3 bases are TGTGCCAGCAGCCCAACCCCGACAGGGGTTGCTTACGAGCAGTACTTC. Protein: CASSPTPTGVAYEQYF.